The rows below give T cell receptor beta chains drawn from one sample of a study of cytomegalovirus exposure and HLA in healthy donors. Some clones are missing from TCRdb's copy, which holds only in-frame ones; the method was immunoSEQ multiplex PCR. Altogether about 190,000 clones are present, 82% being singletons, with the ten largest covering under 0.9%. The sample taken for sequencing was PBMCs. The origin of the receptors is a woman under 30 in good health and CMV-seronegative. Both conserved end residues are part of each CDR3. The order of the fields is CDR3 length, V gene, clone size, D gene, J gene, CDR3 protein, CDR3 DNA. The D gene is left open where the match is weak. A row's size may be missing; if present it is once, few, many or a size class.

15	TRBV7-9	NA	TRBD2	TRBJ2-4	CASSPSLAGRNIQYF	TGTGCCAGCAGCCCGTCCTTAGCGGGGAGGAACATTCAGTACTTC
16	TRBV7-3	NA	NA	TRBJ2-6	CASSPTVTSGANVLTF	TGTGCCAGCAGCCCGACAGTCACCTCTGGGGCCAACGTCCTGACTTTC
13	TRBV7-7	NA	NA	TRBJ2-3	CASSSLRTDTQYF	TGTGCCAGCAGCTCTCTACGGACAGATACGCAGTATTTT
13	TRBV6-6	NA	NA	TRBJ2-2	CASSYIATGELFF	TGTGCCAGCAGTTACATCGCGACCGGGGAGCTGTTTTTT
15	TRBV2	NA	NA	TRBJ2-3	CASIIILPSTDTQYF	TGTGCCAGCATTATAATTCTCCCTAGCACAGATACGCAGTATTTT
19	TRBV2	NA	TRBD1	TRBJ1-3	CASRSADRVGVKAGNTIYF	TGTGCCAGCCGGTCGGCGGACAGGGTCGGCGTTAAGGCTGGAAACACCATATATTTT
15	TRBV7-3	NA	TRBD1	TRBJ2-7	CASSLTWGQGYEQYF	TGTGCCAGCAGCTTAACTTGGGGACAGGGTTACGAGCAGTACTTC
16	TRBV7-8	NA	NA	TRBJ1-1	CASSLQTGAEDTEAFF	TGTGCCAGCAGCCTTCAGACGGGAGCGGAGGACACTGAAGCTTTCTTT
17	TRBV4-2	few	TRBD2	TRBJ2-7	CASSQVSSGSIDYEQYF	TGTGCCAGCAGCCAAGTGTCTAGCGGGAGCATTGACTACGAGCAGTACTTC
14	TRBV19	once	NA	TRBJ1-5	CASSTRTGGKPQHF	TGTGCCAGTAGTACGAGGACTGGAGGGAAGCCCCAGCATTTT
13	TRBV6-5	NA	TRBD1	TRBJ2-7	CASSKGQRYEQYF	TGTGCCAGCAGCAAGGGACAGCGCTACGAGCAGTACTTC
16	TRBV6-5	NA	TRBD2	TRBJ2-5	CASSYDFLAGQETQYF	TGTGCCAGCAGTTACGATTTTCTAGCGGGGCAAGAGACCCAGTACTTC
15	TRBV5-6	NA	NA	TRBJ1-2	CASNTTLWEVYGYTF	TGTGCCAGCAACACTACGTTGTGGGAGGTCTATGGCTACACCTTC
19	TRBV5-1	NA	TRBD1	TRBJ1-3	CASSLASGQGIGPGNTIYF	TGCGCCAGCAGCTTGGCCTCCGGACAGGGGATTGGCCCTGGAAACACCATATATTTT
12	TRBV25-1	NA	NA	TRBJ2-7	CASSEPGYEQYF	TGTGCCAGCAGTGAGCCGGGCTACGAGCAGTACTTC
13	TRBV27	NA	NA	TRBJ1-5	CASSLQGNQPQRF	TGTGCCAGCAGCCTACAGGGCAATCAGCCCCAGCGTTTT
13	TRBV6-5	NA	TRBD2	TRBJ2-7	CASSSGGSYEQYF	TGTGCCAGCAGTAGCGGGGGGTCCTACGAGCAGTACTTC
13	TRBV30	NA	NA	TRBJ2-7	CAWGPAVRYEQYF	TGTGCCTGGGGGCCCGCAGTCCGCTACGAGCAGTACTTC
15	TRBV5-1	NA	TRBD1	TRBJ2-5	CASSSGGSSTETQYF	TGCGCCAGCAGCTCAGGGGGCTCGAGTACGGAGACCCAGTACTTC
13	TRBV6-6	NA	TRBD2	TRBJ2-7	CASSPRGGYEQYF	TGTGCCAGCAGTCCTCGGGGGGGCTACGAGCAGTACTTC
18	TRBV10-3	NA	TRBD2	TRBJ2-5	CAISSSGTSGSWQETQYF	TGTGCCATCTCATCCTCCGGGACTAGCGGGAGTTGGCAAGAGACCCAGTACTTC
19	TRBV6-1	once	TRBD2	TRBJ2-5	CASSERRLAGAKERETQYF	TGTGCCAGCAGTGAACGTCGACTAGCGGGAGCCAAAGAGCGGGAGACCCAGTACTTC
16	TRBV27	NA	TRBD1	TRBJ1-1	CASSLFAQGAGTEAFF	TGTGCCAGCAGTTTATTCGCACAGGGGGCTGGGACTGAAGCTTTCTTT
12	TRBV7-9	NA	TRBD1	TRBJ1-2	CASSYQGDGYTF	TGTGCCAGCAGCTACCAGGGGGATGGCTACACCTTC
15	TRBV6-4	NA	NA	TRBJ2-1	CASSLESEGGNEQFF	TGTGCCAGCAGTTTGGAGTCGGAGGGTGGCAATGAGCAGTTCTTC
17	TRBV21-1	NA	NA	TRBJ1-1	CASSKDPAGEMNTEAFF	TGTGCCAGCAGCAAAGACCCGGCAGGGGAAATGAACACTGAAGCTTTCTTT
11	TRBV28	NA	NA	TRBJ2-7	CASSLGHEQYF	TGTGCCAGCAGTTTGGGCCACGAGCAGTACTTC
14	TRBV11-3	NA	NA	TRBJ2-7	CASSPGGLVGEQYF	TGTGCCAGCAGCCCGGGGGGCCTGGTGGGCGAGCAGTACTTC
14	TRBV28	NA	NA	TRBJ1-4	CASTRGGAGEKLFF	TGTGCCAGCACCCGGGGGGGGGCTGGTGAAAAACTGTTTTTT
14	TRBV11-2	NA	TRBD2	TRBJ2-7	CASSLGLASYEQYF	TGTGCCAGCAGCCTGGGACTAGCGAGCTACGAGCAGTACTTC
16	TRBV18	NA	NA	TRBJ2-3	CASSPQGGGVTDTQYF	TGTGCCAGCTCACCACAGGGCGGGGGCGTCACAGATACGCAGTATTTT
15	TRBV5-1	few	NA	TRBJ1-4	CASSLGGATNEKLFF	TGCGCCAGCAGCTTGGGGGGGGCAACTAATGAAAAACTGTTTTTT
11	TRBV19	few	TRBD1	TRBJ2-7	CASGQEYEQYF	TGTGCCAGTGGACAGGAGTACGAGCAGTACTTC
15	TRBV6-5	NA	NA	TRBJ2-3	CASSYGTGYTDTQYF	TGTGCCAGCAGTTATGGGACTGGATACACAGATACGCAGTATTTT
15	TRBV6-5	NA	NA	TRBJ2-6	CASSYDRTGANVLTF	TGTGCCAGCAGTTACGACAGGACTGGGGCCAACGTCCTGACTTTC
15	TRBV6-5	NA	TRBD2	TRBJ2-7	CASSYAGGQDHEQYF	TGTGCCAGCAGTTACGCGGGGGGCCAGGACCACGAGCAGTACTTC
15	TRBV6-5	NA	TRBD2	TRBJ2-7	CATLDRGLASYEQYF	TGTGCCACCCTCGACCGGGGACTAGCCTCCTACGAGCAGTACTTC
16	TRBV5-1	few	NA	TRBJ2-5	CASSSSALDSQETQYF	TGCGCCAGCAGCTCTTCCGCACTCGACAGCCAAGAGACCCAGTACTTC
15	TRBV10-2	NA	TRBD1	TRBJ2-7	CASEQGQGGSYEQYF	TGCGCCAGCGAACAGGGACAGGGAGGGTCCTACGAGCAGTACTTC
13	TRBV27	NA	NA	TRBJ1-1	CASWYREYTEAFF	TGTGCCAGCTGGTACAGGGAATACACTGAAGCTTTCTTT
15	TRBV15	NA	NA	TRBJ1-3	CATSVTAGVGNTIYF	TGTGCCACCAGCGTCACGGCGGGAGTTGGAAACACCATATATTTT
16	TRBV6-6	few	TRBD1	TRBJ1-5	CASSYSSTGGDQPQHF	TGTGCCAGCAGTTACTCGTCGACAGGGGGGGATCAGCCCCAGCATTTT
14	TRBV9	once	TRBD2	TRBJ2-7	CASSVREGPYEQYF	TGTGCCAGCAGCGTACGGGAGGGCCCCTACGAGCAGTACTTC
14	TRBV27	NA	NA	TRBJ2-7	CASSFRTLMGEQYF	TGTGCCAGCAGCTTCAGGACTCTGATGGGCGAGCAGTACTTC
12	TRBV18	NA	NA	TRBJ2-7	CASSPSLYEQYF	TGTGCCAGCTCACCGTCACTCTACGAGCAGTACTTC
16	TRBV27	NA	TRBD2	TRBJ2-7	CASSLSAGGIRYEQYF	TGTGCCAGCAGTCTCTCAGCGGGAGGGATAAGGTACGAGCAGTACTTC
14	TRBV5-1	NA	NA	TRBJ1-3	CASSLVTGEDTIYF	TGCGCCAGCAGCTTGGTAACCGGGGAGGACACCATATATTTT
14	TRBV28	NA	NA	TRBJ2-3	CATQGGSDADTQYF	TGTGCCACGCAAGGAGGGTCTGACGCAGATACGCAGTATTTT
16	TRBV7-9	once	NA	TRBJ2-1	CASSSGSRGSYNEQFF	TGTGCCAGCAGCTCCGGGTCAAGGGGCTCCTACAATGAGCAGTTCTTC
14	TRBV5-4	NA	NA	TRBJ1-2	CASSSERGGYGYTF	TGTGCCAGCAGCTCAGAAAGGGGAGGATATGGCTACACCTTC
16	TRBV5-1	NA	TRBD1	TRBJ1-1	CASSSAGGAGNTEAFF	TGCGCCAGCAGTAGTGCAGGGGGCGCCGGGAACACTGAAGCTTTCTTT
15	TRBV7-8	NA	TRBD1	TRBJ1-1	CASSLVDREDTEAFF	TGTGCCAGCAGCTTAGTAGACAGGGAGGACACTGAAGCTTTCTTT
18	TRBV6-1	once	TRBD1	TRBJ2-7	CASSGKIGGQASSYEQYF	TGTGCCAGCAGTGGAAAAATCGGGGGACAGGCAAGCTCCTACGAGCAGTACTTC
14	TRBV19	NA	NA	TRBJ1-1	CASSIEGRVTEAFF	TGTGCCAGTAGTATAGAGGGCAGGGTGACTGAAGCTTTCTTT
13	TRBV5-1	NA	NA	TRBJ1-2	CASSPGGNYGYTF	TGCGCCAGCAGCCCGGGAGGGAACTATGGCTACACCTTC
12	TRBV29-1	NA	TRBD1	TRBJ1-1	CSVDSGGTEAFF	TGCAGCGTTGATTCAGGGGGCACTGAAGCTTTCTTT
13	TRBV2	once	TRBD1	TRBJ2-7	CASRTTGSYEQYF	TGTGCCAGCAGGACGACAGGGTCCTACGAGCAGTACTTC
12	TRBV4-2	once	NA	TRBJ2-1	CASSYISGEQFF	TGTGCCAGCAGCTATATATCCGGTGAGCAGTTCTTC
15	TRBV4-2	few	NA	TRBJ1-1	CASSQDNRMNTEAFF	TGTGCCAGCAGCCAAGATAACAGGATGAACACTGAAGCTTTCTTT
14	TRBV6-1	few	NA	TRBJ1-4	CASSAKGVAEKLFF	TGTGCCAGCAGTGCCAAGGGGGTGGCTGAAAAACTGTTTTTT